Given below is one T cell receptor (beta chain) in context. What it binds is not known. V was cut by 5 bases and J by 9 bases, with 26 bases left in between. The CDR3 is 17 amino acids. Per the germline V gene, CDR1 is MNHEY and CDR2 is SMNVEV (reference sequence). This record belongs to a study of OX40 agonist ivuxolimab in advanced cancers. Study conclusions and caveats: At 0.1 to 3.0 mg/kg and by week 6, CD4+ and CD8+ T cells in the blood had expanded clonally. Still undetermined is the antigen specificity of the expanded peripheral T cells.

Generated by immunoSEQ multiplex PCR, the TCRdb table keeps only in-frame clones and is missing some. In the table there are about 46,000 clones, more than 70% of which are singletons. The TCR comes from an adult with an advanced solid tumor such as melanoma, head and neck, liver or kidney cancer. The sample in question was CD4+ or CD8+ T cells sorted from blood, obtained in a trial of the OX40 agonist ivuxolimab. This chain joins TRBV27 and TRBJ2-1; D might be TRBD2 (6 bases). The CDR3 bases are TGTGCCAGCAGTCCCCCCCCGGCTAGCGCCCCGGACGGTGAGCAGTTCTTC. Its protein is CASSPPPASAPDGEQFF.